Following are 22 T cell receptor beta chains from one sample sequenced in a study of CXCR3-negative and CXCR3-positive naive CD8 T cells (dated by TCRdb to about 2019). Points the paper makes about the study in general: Compared with CXCR3-negative naive cells, CXCR3-positive naive cells had TRB CDR3s with higher hydrophobicity (lower Kidera factor 4), lower energy, and higher strength and volume indices.

For these receptors, no antigen is known. The data were produced on a NextSeq 550. The Human TCR Profiling Kit (MiLaboratory) was used to make UMI-labeled 5' RACE TRB cDNA libraries. Once TCRdb had reprocessed the reads, it stored one entry per CDR3 protein sequence and supplied no DNA. The table for this sample lists 150,000 or so distinct CDR3 sequences. The ten most abundant clones make up about 0.28% of the sample. Input material: naive CXCR3+ CD8+ T cells from blood. This specimen's cell subset or site label, per the study, means: CD45RO-CCR7+CD27+CD95- naive CD8+ T cells expressing CXCR3 (TNR3+). These receptors came from a human donor in good health. Some clones in this sample may be carry-over from other donors' samples.

The rearrangement joins TRBV29-1 to TRBJ2-7; TCRdb calls TRBD1, which cannot be checked without DNA. The CDR3 has 14 residues. Germline CDR1 is SQVTM and CDR2 is ANQGSEA. The chain's CDR3 is CSVEDHRTGVEQYF.

This sequence joins TRBV10-3 and TRBJ2-1; TCRdb proposes TRBD2, but this gene call is untestable without DNA. This CDR3 is 15 amino acids long. Germline assignment: CDR1 ENHRY and CDR2 SYGVKD. CDR3 sequence: CAIRVAGRMYNEQFF.

The chain employs TRBV25-1 and TRBJ2-5. CDR3 length: 14 residues. Per the germline V gene, CDR1 is MGHDK and CDR2 is SYGVNS. The CDR3 is CASSDYASPGTQYF.

The chain joins TRBV23-1 to TRBJ2-2; TCRdb calls TRBD1, which cannot be checked without DNA. TRBV23-1 is designated an ORF whose function remains uncertain. The CDR3 consists of 16 residues. This CDR3 reads CASSPSDRANTGELFF.

The chain has TRBV7-9 and TRBJ2-1; TCRdb calls TRBD2, which cannot be checked without DNA. Germline V gene data show CDR1 as SEHNR and CDR2 as FQNEAQ (reference sequence). This CDR3 has 14 residues. The CDR3 is CASSSTTGLVEQFF.

The chain has TRBV4-1 and TRBJ2-3; the D call of TRBD2 rests on TCRdb alone, since no DNA is present to check it. The CDR3 totals 16 residues. CDR1 is MGHRA and CDR2 is YSYEKL in the germline V gene. CDR3 in amino acids: CASSQVSGRGTDTQYF.

The CDR3 loop is CASSQEVMSNQPQHF. V usage is TRBV7-2 and J usage is TRBJ1-5. Germline-derived CDR1 and CDR2 are SGHTA and FQGNSA. This CDR3 is built from 15 residues.

The gene calls are TRBV5-6 and TRBJ2-6; TCRdb names TRBD2, which stays unverified in the absence of DNA. Germline V gene sequence: CDR1 SGHDT, CDR2 YYEEEE. The CDR3 has 13 residues. The CDR3 loop is CASTGPGANVLTF.

This chain connects TRBV6-2 or TRBV6-3 to TRBJ1-2; TCRdb calls TRBD1, which cannot be checked without DNA. In germline, CDR1 is MNHEY, CDR2 SVGEGT. The CDR3 has 14 residues. The CDR3 region is CASSYGPGIYGYTF.

This chain connects TRBV20-1 to TRBJ2-3; the TCRdb D gene call, TRBD2, has no DNA to confirm it. CDR1 DFQATT and CDR2 SNEGSKA come from the germline V gene (reference sequence). There are 14 residues in the CDR3. The CDR3 sequence is CSARTSGITDTQYF.

The chain links TRBV7-6 to TRBJ2-7; TCRdb proposes TRBD1, but this gene call is untestable without DNA. Germline lookup yields CDR1 SGHVS and CDR2 FNYEAQ. This CDR3 comprises 14 residues. The CDR3 spells CASSSRQGTDEQYF.

The rearrangement joins TRBV7-8 to TRBJ2-7. CDR3 size: 12 residues. Germline V gene lookup returns CDR1 SGHVS and CDR2 FQNEAQ. The CDR3 reads CASSYQNYEQYF.

The chain couples TRBV7-2 to TRBJ2-7; there is no DNA to check the TCRdb D call of TRBD1. Germline V gene data show CDR1 as SGHTA and CDR2 as FQGNSA. The CDR3 length is 14 residues. Here the CDR3 reads CASSPQGPLYEQYF. The complete variable domain, with remaining parts taken from reference TRBV7-2 and TRBJ2-7, reads GAGVSQSPSNKVTEKGKDVELRCDPISGHTALYWYRQSLGQGLEFLIYFQGNSAPDKSGLPSDRFSAERTGGSVSTLTIQRTQQEDSAVYLCASSPQGPLYEQYFGPGTRLTVT.

The chain recombines TRBV20-1 with TRBJ2-1; the TCRdb D gene call, TRBD2, has no DNA to confirm it. The CDR3 covers 13 residues. Per germline, CDR1 DFQATT and CDR2 SNEGSKA (reference sequence). CDR3 amino acids: CSATQRETNEQFF.

The genes are TRBV7-9 and TRBJ2-3; TCRdb gives TRBD2 as the D gene, but with no DNA this cannot be confirmed. The length of the CDR3 is 13 residues. Per the germline V gene, CDR1 is SEHNR and CDR2 is FQNEAQ (reference sequence). CDR3 loop: CASSPAEADTQYF.

The V and J genes are TRBV7-9 and TRBJ2-7; TCRdb calls TRBD1, which cannot be checked without DNA. The CDR3 spans 14 residues. Germline V gives CDR1 SEHNR, CDR2 FQNEAQ (reference sequence). The CDR3 region is CASSFSGGDYEQYF.

The gene calls are TRBV19 and TRBJ2-7. Looked up from germline, CDR1 is LNHDA and CDR2 is SQIVND (reference sequence). The CDR3 totals 13 residues. CDR3 amino acids: CASSMSSSLEQYF.

This sequence joins TRBV15 and TRBJ2-1. Germline values: CDR1 LNHNV, CDR2 YYDKDF (reference sequence). The CDR3 is 16 amino acids. CDR3 residues: CATSRERGAPYNEQFF.

The rearrangement links TRBV5-1 to TRBJ2-5. The CDR3 runs 16 residues. Germline CDR1 is SGHRS and CDR2 is YFSETQ. CDR3: CASSLVQPQGRETQYF.

V is TRBV29-1 and J is TRBJ2-3; the TRBD1 assignment by TCRdb is unverifiable without DNA. Germline CDR1 reads SQVTM; CDR2 reads ANQGSEA. The CDR3 covers 17 residues. The CDR3 region is CSVEDRTPGQGVDTQYF.

The chain is built from TRBV19 and TRBJ1-5; TCRdb proposes TRBD1, but this gene call is untestable without DNA. Germline V gene lookup returns CDR1 LNHDA and CDR2 SQIVND (reference sequence). The CDR3 spans 15 residues. The CDR3 here is CASSVTDYSNQPQHF.

V is TRBV15 and J is TRBJ2-7; TCRdb lists TRBD2, though no DNA is available to test this call. CDR3 size: 17 residues. Germline V lookup: CDR1 LNHNV, CDR2 YYDKDF (reference sequence). The CDR3 loop reads CATSRDRGTSGVYEQYF.